A single sample is the source of the 19 T cell receptor beta chains below, sequenced in a study of metastatic and nonmetastatic thyroid tumors. All patients reached thyroid surgery having received no treatment beforehand. Via MiXCR, TCRdb re-called the PCR reads. Among about 92,000 clones, more than 13% were seen once, and the ten largest hold 3.6%. Sequenced input: blood. These receptors were collected from a female donor with papillary thyroid cancer or a benign thyroid nodule (not recorded which). Some clones in this sample may be carry-over from other donors' samples.

The sample holds a few counts of this clone. The V call is TRBV6-1, the J call TRBJ2-3; possibly TRBD1 or TRBD2 for D (5 bases each). The CDR3 totals 14 residues. Per germline, CDR1 MNHNS and CDR2 SASEGT. Trimming removed 8 bases from V and 14 bases from J, with 26 bases in between. The chain's CDR3 is CASRPGRITDTRYF. In DNA form, the CDR3 reads TGTGCCAGCCGTCCGGGGCGTATCACAGATACTCGGTATTTT.

This clone was seen many times. The rearrangement links TRBV20-1 to TRBJ1-6; D remains unclear. CDR3 length: 15 amino acids. CDR1 is DFQATT and CDR2 is SNEGSKA in the germline V gene (reference sequence). V lost 5 bases to trimming and J lost 6 bases, with 17 bases between them. CDR3 in amino acids: CSALPLTRGNSPLHF. DNA of the CDR3: TGCAGTGCTCTCCCCCTGACCCGGGGTAATTCACCCCTCCACTTT.

This clone has ten or more counts. The V call is TRBV7-3, the J call TRBJ2-7, with D unresolved. This CDR3 spans 17 amino acids. Germline V gene data show CDR1 as SGHTA and CDR2 as FQGTGA. The V end was cut by 2 bases, the J end by 7 bases, with 24 bases between. In nucleotides, the CDR3 is TGTGCCAGCAGCTTAGGATTGGTAGGTCAGCTCCAGGAGGAGCAGTACTTC. Amino acid sequence: CASSLGLVGQLQEEQYF.

This clone occurred many times. V and J are TRBV20-1 and TRBJ2-3, with a possible D match to TRBD1 (6 bases). There are 16 residues in the CDR3. V was cut by 3 bases and J by 0 bases, with 16 bases left in between. Germline-derived CDR1 and CDR2 are DFQATT and SNEGSKA (reference sequence). CDR3 sequence reads: CSASGAQGISTDTQYF. For the CDR3, the DNA is TGCAGTGCTAGCGGTGCCCAGGGGATCAGCACAGATACGCAGTATTTT.

This clone was seen repeatedly, ten times or more. The chain uses TRBV5-5 and TRBJ2-1; 7 bases match TRBD2. From germline, CDR1 is SGHKS and CDR2 YYEKEE (reference sequence). With 0 bases clipped from V and 0 bases from J, the junction kept 6 bases outside the gene matches. The CDR3 extends over 17 amino acids. CDR3 protein: CASSLVSGASSYNEQFF. DNA for the CDR3: TGTGCCAGCAGCTTGGTGAGCGGGGCGAGCTCCTACAATGAGCAGTTCTTC. The complete variable domain, with remaining parts taken from reference TRBV5-5 and TRBJ2-1, reads DAGVTQSPTHLIKTRGQQVTLRCSPISGHKSVSWYQQVLGQGPQFIFQYYEKEERGRGNFPDRFSARQFPNYSSELNVNALLLGDSALYLCASSLVSGASSYNEQFFGPGTRLTVL.

This clone was seen only a few times. This sequence may be a read error, since a much larger clone differs from it by one base. CDR3 in amino acids: CASISMPGQGNEQYF. The CDR3 DNA is TGTGCCAGCATCTCCATGCCGGGACAGGGTAACGAGCAGTACTTC. This chain connects TRBV9 to TRBJ2-7; 9 bases agree with TRBD1. The germline CDR1 and CDR2 sequences are SGDLS and YYNGEE. V lost 6 bases to trimming and J lost 5 bases; unmatched junction nucleotides: 12. CDR3 length: 15 residues.

The chain has TRBV28 and TRBJ1-5, with TRBD1 as a possible D gene (5 bases). The CDR3 is 15 amino acids. Germline loops: CDR1 MDHEN, CDR2 SYDVKM. Deletions cut 7 bases from V and 10 bases from J, with 23 bases between. The CDR3 is CASTPPHGLGHPQHF. CDR3 DNA: TGTGCCAGCACCCCCCCACATGGGCTGGGGCATCCCCAGCATTTT. Full variable domain (remainder filled in from reference TRBV28 and TRBJ1-5): DVKVTQSSRYLVKRTGEKVFLECVQDMDHENMFWYRQDPGLGLRLIYFSYDVKMKEKGDIPEGYSVSREKKERFSLILESASTNQTSMYLCASTPPHGLGHPQHFGDGTRLSIL.

In this sample, this clone turned up a few times. A read error may produce the germline difference seen at one junction end. This chain uses TRBV6-2 or TRBV6-3 with TRBJ2-4; the D is unclear. The length of the CDR3 is 15 residues. Germline V gene lookup returns CDR1 MNHEY and CDR2 SVGEGT. In nucleotides, the CDR3 is TGTGCCAGCAGTCCAATTGGTGGAGCCAAGAACATTCAGTACTTC. It encodes CASSPIGGAKNIQYF.

This clone occurred many times. Compared with germline, one end of the junction differs, possibly owing to a read error. Other DNA sequences in this specimen translate into the identical CDR3. This chain connects TRBV19 to TRBJ1-5; D is unresolved. The CDR3 runs to 15 residues. Germline lookup yields CDR1 LNHDA and CDR2 SQIVND (reference sequence). The CDR3 DNA follows: TGTGCTAGTAGCTACCGAGTAGATAGCAATCAGCCCCAGCATTTT. The encoded protein is CASSYRVDSNQPQHF.

Worth noting for this clone: A much larger clone differs from this one at a single base, so this may be a read error. The chain uses TRBV11-2 and TRBJ2-3, with TRBD2 as a possible D gene (6 bases). The V end was cut by 0 bases, the J end by 2 bases, with 15 bases between. Germline CDR1 reads SGHAT; CDR2 reads FQNNGV. This CDR3 has 17 residues. The chain's CDR3 is CASSLDPTRRPTDTQYF. For the CDR3, the DNA is TGTGCCAGCAGCTTAGATCCGACTAGACGACCCACAGATACGCAGTATTTT. The full variable domain, rest sourced from reference TRBV11-2 and TRBJ2-3, is EAGVAQSPRYKIIEKRQSVAFWCNPISGHATLYWYQQILGQGPKLLIQFQNNGVVDDSQLPKDRFSAERLKGVDSTLKIQPAKLEDSAVYLCASSLDPTRRPTDTQYFGPGTRLTVL.

This clone was recorded many times. The chain is built from TRBV10-3 and TRBJ2-5; D remains unclear. This CDR3 region has 13 residues. The germline V gene has CDR1 ENHRY and CDR2 SYGVKD. The V end lost 4 bases, the J end lost 2 bases, and 8 bases lay between the germline ends. The CDR3 bases are TGTGCCATCAGTGGTGCGAGACAAGAGACCCAGTACTTC. It is translated as CAISGARQETQYF.

The CDR3 here is CASSLGQGHYGYTF. The DNA for the CDR3 is TGTGCCAGCAGCTTGGGACAGGGGCACTATGGCTACACCTTC. The chain joins TRBV5-4 to TRBJ1-2, with 8 bases aligning to TRBD1. Germline loops: CDR1 SGHNT, CDR2 YYREEE (reference sequence). The CDR3 extends over 14 amino acids. V shed 0 bases, J shed 3 bases, and the junction held 1 base outside the gene matches.

This clone was picked up many times. This rearrangement joins TRBV9 to TRBJ2-5; 15 nucleotides line up with TRBD2. CDR1 and CDR2 from the germline V gene are SGDLS and YYNGEE. The CDR3 is made up of 15 amino acids. V lost 3 bases to trimming and J lost 3 bases; unmatched junction nucleotides: 0. The CDR3 is CASSGTSGGEETQYF. The CDR3 DNA reads as TGTGCCAGCAGCGGGACTAGCGGGGGGGAAGAGACCCAGTACTTC.

This clone came up many times. The CDR3 DNA is TGTGCCAGCACCCTGGGGGAGGGCTACACCTTC. Its protein is CASTLGEGYTF. The genes are TRBV28 and TRBJ1-2; possible D gene TRBD1, 5 bases. The germline gives CDR1 MDHEN, CDR2 SYDVKM. V gave up 7 bases and J gave up 8 bases, with 11 bases separating them. This CDR3 has 11 residues.

This clone was seen more than once but under ten times. A much larger clone differs by one base, so this may be a read error. This rearrangement joins TRBV20-1 to TRBJ2-1; 11 positions match TRBD2. The CDR3 is 15 amino acids. Germline V lookup: CDR1 DFQATT, CDR2 SNEGSKA (reference sequence). J gave up 7 bases and V 4 bases, and 9 bases lay outside the gene matches. The CDR3 protein is CSAIDSGGAVNEQFF. CDR3 DNA: TGCAGTGCTATTGATAGCGGGGGGGCAGTAAATGAGCAGTTCTTC.

This clone turned up a few times. The chain links TRBV19 to TRBJ2-5; maybe TRBD1 (5 bases). The length of the CDR3 is 13 residues. Germline loops: CDR1 LNHDA, CDR2 SQIVND (reference sequence). V dropped 7 bases and J dropped 1 base, with 10 bases sitting between them. CDR3 sequence reads: CASTSRVQETQYF. The CDR3 DNA is TGTGCCAGTACGAGCAGGGTCCAAGAGACCCAGTACTTC.

In its sample, this clone was seen many times. The V gene is TRBV4-1, the J gene TRBJ1-1, with D possibly being TRBD1 (6 bases). Germline values: CDR1 MGHRA, CDR2 YSYEKL. The CDR3 is 13 residues long. Trimming pared 1 base from V and 6 bases from J, leaving 9 bases between. The CDR3 here is CASSQVGGPEAFF. The CDR3 region has the DNA TGCGCCAGCAGCCAAGTTGGGGGGCCTGAAGCTTTCTTT.

This clone has only a few counts. CDR3 DNA sequence: TGTGCCAGTGGGGTCTCGCAGGGCGGCGGGGAGCTGTTTTTT. Translated: CASGVSQGGGELFF. The V and J genes are TRBV19 and TRBJ2-2, with D possibly being TRBD1 (5 bases). The V end lost 8 bases, the J end lost 7 bases, and 17 bases lay between the germline ends. CDR3 length: 14 amino acids. The germline CDR1 and CDR2 sequences are LNHDA and SQIVND (reference sequence). Based on the CDR3 plus reference TRBV19 and TRBJ2-2, the full variable domain is DGGITQSPKYLFRKEGQNVTLSCEQNLNHDAMYWYRQDPGQGLRLIYYSQIVNDFQKGDIAEGYSVSREKKESFPLTVTSAQKNPTAFYLCASGVSQGGGELFFGEGSRLTVL.

This clone was seen at least ten times. The V gene is TRBV6-4, the J gene TRBJ2-4; TRBD1 is a possible D gene (6 bases). The CDR3 consists of 13 residues. Per the germline V gene, CDR1 is MRHNA and CDR2 is SNTAGT. Trimming cost V 3 bases and J 5 bases, with 8 bases left between them. The CDR3 here is CASSEGAQNIQYF. The CDR3 DNA sequence: TGTGCCAGCAGTGAGGGGGCGCAAAACATTCAGTACTTC.